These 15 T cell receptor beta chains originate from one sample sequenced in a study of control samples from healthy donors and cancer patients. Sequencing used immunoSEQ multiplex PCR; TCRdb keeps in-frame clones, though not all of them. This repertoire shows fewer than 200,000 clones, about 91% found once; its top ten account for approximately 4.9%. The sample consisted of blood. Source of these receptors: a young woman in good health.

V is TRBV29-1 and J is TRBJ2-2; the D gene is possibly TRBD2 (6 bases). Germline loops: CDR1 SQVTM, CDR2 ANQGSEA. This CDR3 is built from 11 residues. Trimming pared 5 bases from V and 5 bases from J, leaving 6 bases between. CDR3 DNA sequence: TGCAGCGTTCGGGAGACCGGGGAGCTGTTTTTT. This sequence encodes CSVRETGELFF.

CDR3 coding DNA: TGCAGCGTTGAGCTCAGCGCTGCCTACGAGCAGTACTTC. It is translated as CSVELSAAYEQYF. The rearrangement uses TRBV29-1 and TRBJ2-7, with unresolved D. CDR1 and CDR2 from the germline V gene are SQVTM and ANQGSEA. The CDR3 extends over 13 amino acids. Trimming removed 3 bases at V and 2 bases at J, with 11 bases between.

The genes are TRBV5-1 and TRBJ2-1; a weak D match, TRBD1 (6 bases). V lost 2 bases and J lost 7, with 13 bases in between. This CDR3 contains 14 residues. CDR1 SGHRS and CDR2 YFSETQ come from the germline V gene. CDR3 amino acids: CASSFTGQMNEQFF. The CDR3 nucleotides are TGCGCCAGCAGCTTCACGGGACAAATGAATGAGCAGTTCTTC.

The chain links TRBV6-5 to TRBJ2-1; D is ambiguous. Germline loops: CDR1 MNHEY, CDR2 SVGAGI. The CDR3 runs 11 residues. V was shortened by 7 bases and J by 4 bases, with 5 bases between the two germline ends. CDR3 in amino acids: CASMGYNEQFF. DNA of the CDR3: TGTGCCAGCATGGGGTACAATGAGCAGTTCTTC.

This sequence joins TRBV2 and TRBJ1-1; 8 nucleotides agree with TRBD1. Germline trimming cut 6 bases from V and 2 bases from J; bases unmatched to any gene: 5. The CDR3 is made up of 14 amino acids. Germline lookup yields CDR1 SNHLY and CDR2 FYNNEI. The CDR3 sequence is CASRKDRVNTEAFF. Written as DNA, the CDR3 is TGTGCCAGCAGGAAGGACAGGGTCAACACTGAAGCTTTCTTT.

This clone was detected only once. The CDR3: CASSSRQGWGTEAFF. The DNA for the CDR3 is TGTGCCAGTAGTAGCCGACAGGGTTGGGGCACTGAAGCTTTCTTT. This sequence joins TRBV19 and TRBJ1-1, with 7 bases fitting TRBD1. The CDR3 totals 15 residues. Per germline, CDR1 LNHDA and CDR2 SQIVND (reference sequence). V lost 4 bases and J lost 4; bases outside the gene matches: 9.

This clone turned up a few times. For the CDR3, the DNA is TGTGCCAGCAGCCGGAGCGGGGGCCACTACAATGAGCAGTTCTTC. Translated, it gives CASSRSGGHYNEQFF. The V and J genes are TRBV11-2 and TRBJ2-1; TRBD2 agrees at 8 bases. CDR3 length equals 15 residues. V lost 5 bases, J lost 3 bases, and 6 bases stayed unmatched. Germline V gene sequence: CDR1 SGHAT, CDR2 FQNNGV. Using reference TRBV11-2 and TRBJ2-1 for the parts outside the CDR3, the full variable domain is EAGVAQSPRYKIIEKRQSVAFWCNPISGHATLYWYQQILGQGPKLLIQFQNNGVVDDSQLPKDRFSAERLKGVDSTLKIQPAKLEDSAVYLCASSRSGGHYNEQFFGPGTRLTVL.

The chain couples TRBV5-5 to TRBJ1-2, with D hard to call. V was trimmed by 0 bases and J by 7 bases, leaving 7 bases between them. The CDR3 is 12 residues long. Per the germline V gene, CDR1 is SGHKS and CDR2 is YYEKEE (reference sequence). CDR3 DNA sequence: TGTGCCAGCAGCTTGGGGACTCTTGGCTACACCTTC. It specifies CASSLGTLGYTF.

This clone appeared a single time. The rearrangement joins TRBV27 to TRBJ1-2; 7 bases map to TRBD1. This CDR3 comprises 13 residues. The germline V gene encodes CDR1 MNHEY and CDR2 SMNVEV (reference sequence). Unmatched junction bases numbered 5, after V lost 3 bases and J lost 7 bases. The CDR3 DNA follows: TGTGCCAGCAGTTTGAGCGCAGGGGGTGGCTACACCTTC. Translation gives CASSLSAGGGYTF.

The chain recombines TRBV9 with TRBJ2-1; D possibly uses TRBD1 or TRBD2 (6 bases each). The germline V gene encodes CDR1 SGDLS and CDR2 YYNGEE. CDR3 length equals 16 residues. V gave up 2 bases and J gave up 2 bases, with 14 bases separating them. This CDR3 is CASSVSGAPAYNEQFF. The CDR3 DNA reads TGTGCCAGCAGCGTCTCGGGGGCCCCGGCCTACAATGAGCAGTTCTTC.

CDR3 region: CASAQGREQFF. CDR3 sequence (DNA): TGTGCCAGCGCCCAGGGACGGGAGCAGTTCTTC. J is TRBJ2-1 and V is TRBV12-3 or TRBV12-4; D could derive from TRBD1 or TRBD2 (5 bases each). This CDR3 has 11 amino acids. The V end lost 8 bases, the J end lost 10 bases, and 12 bases lay between the germline ends.

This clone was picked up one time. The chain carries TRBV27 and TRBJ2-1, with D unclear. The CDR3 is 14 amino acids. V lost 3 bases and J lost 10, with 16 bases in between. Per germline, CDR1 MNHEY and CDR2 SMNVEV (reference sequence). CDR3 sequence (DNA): TGTGCCAGCAGTTTTAGAAACATGGGAAGGGAGCAGTTCTTC. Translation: CASSFRNMGREQFF.

The CDR3 sequence is CASSYPQETSGSGETQYF. The CDR3 DNA reads TGTGCCAGCAGCTACCCCCAAGAGACTAGCGGGAGTGGAGAGACCCAGTACTTC. The J gene is TRBJ2-5, the V gene TRBV7-9; 12 bases map to TRBD2. From germline, CDR1 is SEHNR and CDR2 FQNEAQ (reference sequence). CDR3 length: 18 residues. V shed 4 bases, J shed 4 bases, and the junction held 13 bases outside the gene matches.

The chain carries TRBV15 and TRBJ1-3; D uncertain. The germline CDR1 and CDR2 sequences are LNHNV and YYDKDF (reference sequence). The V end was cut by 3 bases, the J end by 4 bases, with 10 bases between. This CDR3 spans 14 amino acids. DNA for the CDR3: TGTGCCACCAGCAGGGACCTGGGGGGAAACACCATATATTTT. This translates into CATSRDLGGNTIYF.

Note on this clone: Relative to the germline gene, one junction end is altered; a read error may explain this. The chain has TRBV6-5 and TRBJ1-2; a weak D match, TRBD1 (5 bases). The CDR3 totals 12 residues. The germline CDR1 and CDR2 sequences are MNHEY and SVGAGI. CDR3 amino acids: CASSYEGERACF. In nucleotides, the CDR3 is TGTGCCAGCAGTTACGAAGGGGAAAGGGCATGTTTC.